Below, 9 T cell receptor beta chains from the same sample are listed, as sequenced in a study of shared clonotypes between healthy human individuals. The table came from immunoSEQ multiplex PCR; TCRdb's copy has only in-frame clones and leaves some out. The sample lists approximately 720,000 clones, about 90% seen once, with approximately 25% in the top ten. CD45RO-negative CD8 cells positively selected for CCR7 made up the naive population, which excluded terminally differentiated effector memory CD45RA+ cells. Specimen: naive CD8+ T cells sorted from blood. These receptors came from a man between 25 and 39 years old in good health.

The CDR3 DNA reads as TGCAGCGTTGTAGGGCCCAATCAGCCCCAGCATTTT. Protein sequence: CSVVGPNQPQHF. V is TRBV29-1 and J is TRBJ1-5; no clear D gene. This CDR3 has 12 amino acids. The germline V gene has CDR1 SQVTM and CDR2 ANQGSEA. Trimming took off 4 bases at V and 3 bases at J, with 7 bases between the two ends.

The CDR3 DNA follows: TGTGCCAGCAGCGAACGACAGGCCCACCAAGAGACCCAGTACTTC. This sequence encodes CASSERQAHQETQYF. The chain links TRBV9 to TRBJ2-5; D perhaps matches TRBD1 (6 bases). Germline CDR1 SGDLS, CDR2 YYNGEE. V lost 3 bases, J lost 0 bases, and 12 bases lay in between. The CDR3 totals 15 residues.

The rearrangement uses TRBV15 and TRBJ2-7, with 14 bases fitting TRBD2. Unmatched junction bases numbered 11, after V lost 3 bases and J lost 4 bases. The CDR3 length is 18 residues. Germline V lookup: CDR1 LNHNV, CDR2 YYDKDF (reference sequence). The CDR3 DNA reads as TGTGCCACCAGCAGCACACCGGGACTAGCGGGAGTTTTGTACGAGCAGTACTTC. Amino acids: CATSSTPGLAGVLYEQYF.

This sequence joins TRBV27 and TRBJ2-7; TRBD2 matches 7 bases. The CDR3 spans 15 residues. Germline CDR1 and CDR2: MNHEY and SMNVEV (reference sequence). The J segment lost 2 bases and the V segment lost 3 bases, leaving 7 bases of the junction unmatched. The CDR3 DNA is TGTGCCAGCAGTTTTTTAGGGGACTATACCTACGAGCAGTACTTC. Translating it yields CASSFLGDYTYEQYF.

The genes are TRBV7-9 and TRBJ2-7; 7 nucleotides line up with TRBD2. The ends lost 5 bases at V and 2 bases at J; junction bases unmatched: 12. This CDR3 spans 16 amino acids. Germline V gene data show CDR1 as SEHNR and CDR2 as FQNEAQ (reference sequence). CDR3 DNA sequence: TGTGCCAGCAGCCCTACGGCCGGGAGGTCTCCCTACGAGCAGTACTTC. Protein sequence: CASSPTAGRSPYEQYF.

The chain links TRBV5-5 to TRBJ1-4, with 7 bases that match TRBD1. The CDR3 extends over 14 amino acids. CDR1 and CDR2 (germline): SGHKS, YYEKEE (reference sequence). V shed 5 bases and J 7 bases; nucleotides not matched to a gene: 8. The CDR3 is CASSGQEHFEKLFF. CDR3 DNA: TGTGCCAGCAGTGGACAGGAACACTTTGAAAAACTGTTTTTT. Full variable domain (remainder filled in from reference TRBV5-5 and TRBJ1-4): DAGVTQSPTHLIKTRGQQVTLRCSPISGHKSVSWYQQVLGQGPQFIFQYYEKEERGRGNFPDRFSARQFPNYSSELNVNALLLGDSALYLCASSGQEHFEKLFFGSGTQLSVL.

The CDR3 protein is CASSLTGQGNTDTQYF. The CDR3 coding sequence is TGCGCCAGCAGCTTAACGGGACAGGGGAACACAGATACGCAGTATTTT. The genes are TRBV5-1 and TRBJ2-3, with 10 bases aligning to TRBD1. The CDR3 is 16 amino acids. V shed 2 bases, J shed 2 bases, and the junction held 5 bases outside the gene matches. CDR1 and CDR2 (germline): SGHRS, YFSETQ.

This rearrangement joins TRBV6-5 to TRBJ1-2; D is possibly TRBD1 (5 bases). Germline values: CDR1 MNHEY, CDR2 SVGAGI. Trimming removed 3 bases at V and 2 bases at J, with 10 bases between. The CDR3 is made up of 14 amino acids. CDR3: CASSYGGMNYGYTF. CDR3 DNA: TGTGCCAGCAGTTATGGGGGGATGAACTATGGCTACACCTTC.

CDR3 nucleotide sequence: TGTGCCAGCAGTTCCCCTCTAGCGGGAGAAGGTGAGACCCAGTACTTC. Translated: CASSSPLAGEGETQYF. This chain connects TRBV28 to TRBJ2-5, with TRBD2 matching over 10 bases. CDR3 length: 16 amino acids. Per germline, CDR1 MDHEN and CDR2 SYDVKM. V gave up 4 bases and J gave up 5 bases; unmatched junction bases: 10.